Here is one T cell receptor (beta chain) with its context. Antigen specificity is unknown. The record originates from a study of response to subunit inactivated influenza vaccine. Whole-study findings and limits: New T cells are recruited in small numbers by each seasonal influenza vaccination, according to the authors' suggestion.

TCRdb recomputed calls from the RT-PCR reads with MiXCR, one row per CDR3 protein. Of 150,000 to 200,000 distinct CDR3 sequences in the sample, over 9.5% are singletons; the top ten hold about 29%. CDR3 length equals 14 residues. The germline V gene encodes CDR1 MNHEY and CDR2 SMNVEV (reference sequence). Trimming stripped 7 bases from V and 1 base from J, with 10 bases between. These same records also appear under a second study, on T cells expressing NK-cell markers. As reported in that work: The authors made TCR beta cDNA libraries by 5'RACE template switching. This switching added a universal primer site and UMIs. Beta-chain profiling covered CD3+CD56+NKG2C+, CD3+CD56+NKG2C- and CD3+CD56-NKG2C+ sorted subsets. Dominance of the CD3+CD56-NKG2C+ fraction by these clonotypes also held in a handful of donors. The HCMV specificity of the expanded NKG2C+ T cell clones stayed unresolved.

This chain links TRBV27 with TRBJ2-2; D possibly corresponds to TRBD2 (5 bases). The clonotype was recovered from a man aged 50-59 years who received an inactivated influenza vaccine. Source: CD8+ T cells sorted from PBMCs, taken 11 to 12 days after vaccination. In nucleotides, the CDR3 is TGTGCCAGCAAACTGGAGGTGAACACCGGGGAGCTGTTTTTT. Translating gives CASKLEVNTGELFF.